The table lists the clone carrying this T cell receptor beta chain with a count of one. These data originate in a study of cytomegalovirus exposure and HLA in healthy donors. The PCR was carried out with 60 Vbeta primers and 13 Jbeta primers. The method was immunoSEQ multiplex PCR; TCRdb's version includes in-frame clones alone and lacks a portion of them. The data show under 55,000 clones, around 72% seen once. Sequences were obtained from PBMCs. The TCR originated in a woman aged 30 to 39 in good health and CMV-seronegative.

CDR3 DNA sequence: TGCAGTGCTTCGGAGGAGACCCAGTACTTC. It specifies CSASEETQYF. The chain is built from TRBV20-1 and TRBJ2-5, with D unresolved. The ends were cut back, 5 bases at V and 5 bases at J, with 6 bases in the middle. CDR3 size: 10 residues. Germline V lookup: CDR1 DFQATT, CDR2 SNEGSKA (reference sequence).